The entry that follows covers one T cell receptor (beta chain) sequence. The sample belongs to a study of CD8+ T cells in alopecia areata. Study at large: Tofacitinib therapy lasting 6 to 18 months was followed by 6 months off drug. Severity was scored as percentage of affected scalp area in treated patients.

Documented treatment: oral pan-JAK inhibitor, 5-10 mg twice daily. Peripheral blood and lesional scalp punch biopsies came from alopecia areata patients. In each case, RNA was isolated and then reverse transcribed into cDNA as the sequencing template. Some clones are missing from TCRdb's copy, which holds only in-frame ones; the method was immunoSEQ multiplex PCR. The repertoire holds approximately 200,000 clones, with 40% to 55% as singletons. CDR3 length: 15 amino acids. V shed 4 bases and J shed 2 bases, with 14 bases lying between them. CDR1 and CDR2 from the germline V gene are MDHEN and SYDVKM. The rearrangement links TRBV28 to TRBJ1-2, with D hard to call. The sample in question was CD4+ T cells sorted from blood, obtained at roughly week 38, from a patient treated with tofacitinib. The sequence derives from a human donor with alopecia areata. The CDR3: CASSSPPLKNYGYTF. In DNA, the CDR3 is TGTGCCAGCAGTTCCCCCCCGCTTAAGAACTATGGCTACACCTTC.